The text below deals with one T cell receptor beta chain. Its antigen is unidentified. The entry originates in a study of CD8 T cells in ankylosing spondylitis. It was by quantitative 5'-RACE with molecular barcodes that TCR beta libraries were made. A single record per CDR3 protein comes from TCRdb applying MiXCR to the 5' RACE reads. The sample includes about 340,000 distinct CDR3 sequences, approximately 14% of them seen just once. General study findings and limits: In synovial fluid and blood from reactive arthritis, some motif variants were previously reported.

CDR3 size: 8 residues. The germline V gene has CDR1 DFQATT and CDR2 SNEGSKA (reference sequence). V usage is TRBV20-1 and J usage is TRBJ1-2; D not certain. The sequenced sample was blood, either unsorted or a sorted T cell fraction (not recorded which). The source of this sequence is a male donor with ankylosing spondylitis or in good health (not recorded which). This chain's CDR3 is CRPRGYTF. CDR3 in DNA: TGCAGGCCGAGGGGCTACACCTTC.